Reported below is one T cell receptor beta chain. The antigen it recognizes is unknown. No base qualities exist here, and no much larger clone lies one base off it. The data originate from a study of cytomegalovirus exposure and HLA in healthy donors (TCRdb year 2017). Turning to the overall study: According to a later analysis, one platform produced both the 110 or so validation repertoires and the roughly 650 repertoires of the first cohort. The study aimed to test whether cataloging public T cell receptors could reveal signatures of past pathogen exposure. Along with the roughly 670-subject first cohort, a separate validation cohort of over a hundred different subjects was used. High-throughput TCR immunosequencing, statistical association of individual TCRs with disease status, and machine learning were combined to predict cytomegalovirus infection status.

The germline V gene gives CDR1 as LGHNT and CDR2 as FRNRAP. V and J are truncated by 3 bases and 5 bases respectively, leaving an intervening sequence of 10 bases. Reading from cysteine to phenylalanine, the CDR3 counts 14 amino acids. Just CDR3 DNA is preserved here, 42 bases in frame from base 1. Overall results and qualifications from the work: A few of the identified cytomegalovirus-associated TCR beta chains were confirmed in vitro to be specific for cytomegalovirus antigens. The classifier was reported to diagnose cytomegalovirus status with high specificity and sensitivity in both the original cohort and the validation cohort. A later analysis had no HLA typing for the validation cohort, so co-occurrence there was scored across all 130 or so repertoires. A total of 150 to 200 TCR beta chains were listed by the study as associated with cytomegalovirus. According to the authors, the approach could potentially be generalized to other disease states and immunological phenotypes. In a later analysis, TCRs clustered in the first cohort were found to also tend to co-occur in the 100 to 150 validation repertoires, with over 90% of cluster scores above 0. Most TCR sequences were seen in very few donors, while some public TCRs were found in many individuals.

The donors belonged to the validation cohort of over a hundred subjects, which was separate from the approximately 700-subject first cohort. Libraries came from the immunoSEQ multiplex PCR assay. The authors' analysis ran thus. A statistical classification framework was built to diagnose cytomegalovirus status from the catalog of TCR beta chain sequences. This immuneACCESS table, as held by TCRdb, lists in-frame sequences with V and J called but not all clones. Of the missing ones, under half trace to an unresolved V gene in checked studies; the others have no known cause. V and J calls and clone size are given by that table; D and trimming were obtained from the DNA. This sample gives about 130,000 clones in total; roughly 90% of them show up just once. Jointly, the top ten make up roughly 1.4% of the sample.

The TCR was taken from a man between 25 and 39 years old in good health and CMV-seronegative. Sequenced: PBMCs. The V and J segments used are TRBV12-5 and TRBJ2-2; TRBD1 is possibly the D segment (7 matching bases). The CDR3 protein is CASGLQGRTGELFF. The nucleotides are TGTGCTAGTGGTTTACAGGGGAGGACCGGGGAGCTGTTTTTT.